These 3 T cell receptor beta chains originate from one sample sequenced in a study of Graves' ophthalmopathy and Graves' hyperthyroidism (dated by TCRdb to about 2018). The instrument given in TCRdb is Illumina HiSeq 2000. For repertoire sequencing, TCR beta CDR3 regions were amplified from RNA transcripts. HTBI primers and the Qiagen OneStep RT-PCR kit were used in a first-round RT-PCR, which was followed by a second-round multiplex PCR, size selection and purification. TCRdb reprocessed the public reads (quality trimming at Q25 with fastp, clone calling with MiXCR) and kept in-frame beta chains. Every distinct CDR3 protein forms one entry, paired with its most common genes and DNA. For this sample the table gives 650,000 to 900,000 distinct CDR3 sequences, of which 40% were detected only once. Less than 55% of the sample lies in the top ten. The sequencing sample was made of peripheral blood. These receptors were taken from an adult man with Graves' ophthalmopathy.

The sample holds one count of this clonotype. A read error is possible here, since a much larger clone lies one base away. The chain couples TRBV7-2 to TRBJ2-7, with 9 bases lining up with TRBD1. V shed 8 bases and J 5 bases; nucleotides not matched to a gene: 7. Germline CDR1 reads SGHTA; CDR2 reads FQGNSA. This CDR3 has 13 amino acids. CDR3 sequence: CASGSDRGNEQYF. For the CDR3, the DNA is TGTGCCAGCGGCTCGGACAGGGGAAACGAGCAGTACTTC.

This clonotype occurred a few times. The chain uses TRBV9 and TRBJ2-7; 9 bases fit TRBD1. The CDR3 sequence is 11 residues long. From germline, CDR1 is SGDLS and CDR2 YYNGEE. The V gene end was trimmed by 4 bases and the J gene end by 12 bases; junction bases not matched to a gene: 5. The chain's CDR3 is CASSRDRVTYF. The DNA for the CDR3 is TGTGCCAGCAGCCGGGACAGGGTCACGTACTTC.

This clonotype was picked up many times. The chain carries TRBV29-1 and TRBJ2-5, with D unclear. V dropped 6 bases and J dropped 5 bases, with 10 bases sitting between them. This CDR3 comprises 11 residues. The germline gives CDR1 SQVTM, CDR2 ANQGSEA. The DNA of the CDR3 is TGCAGCGTCGCCCTCGGGGAGACCCAGTACTTC. This codes for CSVALGETQYF.